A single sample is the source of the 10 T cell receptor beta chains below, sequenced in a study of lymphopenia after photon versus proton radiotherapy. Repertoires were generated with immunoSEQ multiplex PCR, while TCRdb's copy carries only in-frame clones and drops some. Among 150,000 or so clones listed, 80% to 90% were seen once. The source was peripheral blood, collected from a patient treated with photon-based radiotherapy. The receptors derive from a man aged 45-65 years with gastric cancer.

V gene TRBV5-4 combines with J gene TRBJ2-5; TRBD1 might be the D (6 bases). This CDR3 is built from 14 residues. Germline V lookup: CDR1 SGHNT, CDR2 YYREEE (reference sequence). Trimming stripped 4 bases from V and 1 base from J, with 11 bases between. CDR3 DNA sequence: TGTGCCAGCAGCCAGGGACACCTCCAAGAGACCCAGTACTTC. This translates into CASSQGHLQETQYF.

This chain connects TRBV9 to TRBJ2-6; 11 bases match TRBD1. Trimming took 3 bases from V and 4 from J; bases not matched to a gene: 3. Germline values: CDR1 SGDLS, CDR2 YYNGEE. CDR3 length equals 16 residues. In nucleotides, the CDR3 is TGTGCCAGCAGCGGGACAGGGGGCATGGGGGCCAACGTCCTGACTTTC. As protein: CASSGTGGMGANVLTF.

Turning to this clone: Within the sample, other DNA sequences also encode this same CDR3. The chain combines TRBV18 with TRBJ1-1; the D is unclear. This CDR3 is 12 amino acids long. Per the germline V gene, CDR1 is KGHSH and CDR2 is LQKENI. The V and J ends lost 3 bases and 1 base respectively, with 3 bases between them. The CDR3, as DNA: TGTGCCAGCTCACCGGCGAACACTGAAGCTTTCTTT. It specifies CASSPANTEAFF. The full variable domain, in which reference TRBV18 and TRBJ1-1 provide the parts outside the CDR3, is NAGVMQNPRHLVRRRGQEARLRCSPMKGHSHVYWYRQLPEEGLKFMVYLQKENIIDESGMPKERFSAEFPKEGPSILRIQQVVRGDSAAYFCASSPANTEAFFGQGTRLTVV.

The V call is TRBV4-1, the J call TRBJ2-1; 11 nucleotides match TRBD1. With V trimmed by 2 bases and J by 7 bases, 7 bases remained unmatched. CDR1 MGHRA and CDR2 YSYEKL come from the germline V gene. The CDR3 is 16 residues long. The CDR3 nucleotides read TGCGCCAGCAGCCAATTCCCTGGACAGGGGGCTAATGAGCAGTTCTTC. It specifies CASSQFPGQGANEQFF.

This CDR3 is CASSVGQGYPEQFF. Here the CDR3 DNA reads TGTGCCAGTAGCGTAGGACAGGGCTACCCCGAGCAGTTCTTC. The genes are TRBV19 and TRBJ2-1, with 8 nucleotides matching TRBD1. Germline V lookup: CDR1 LNHDA, CDR2 SQIVND (reference sequence). The CDR3 sequence is 14 residues long. V lost 6 bases to trimming and J lost 10 bases; unmatched junction nucleotides: 11. Combining the CDR3 with reference TRBV19 and TRBJ2-1 gives the whole variable domain DGGITQSPKYLFRKEGQNVTLSCEQNLNHDAMYWYRQDPGQGLRLIYYSQIVNDFQKGDIAEGYSVSREKKESFPLTVTSAQKNPTAFYLCASSVGQGYPEQFFGPGTRLTVL.

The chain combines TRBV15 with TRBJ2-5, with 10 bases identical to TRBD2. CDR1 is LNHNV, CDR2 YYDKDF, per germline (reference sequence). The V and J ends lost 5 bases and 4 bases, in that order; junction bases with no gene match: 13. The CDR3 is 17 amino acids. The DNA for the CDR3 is TGTGCCACCAGCCCCCGGAGGGCTAGCGGGAGCGGAGAGACCCAGTACTTC. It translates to CATSPRRASGSGETQYF.

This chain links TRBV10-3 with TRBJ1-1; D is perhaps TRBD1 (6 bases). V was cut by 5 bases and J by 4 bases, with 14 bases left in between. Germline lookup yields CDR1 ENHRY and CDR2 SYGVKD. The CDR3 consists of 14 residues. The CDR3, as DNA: TGTGCCATCAGTCCTACAGGGTCCCCCACTGAAGCTTTCTTT. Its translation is CAISPTGSPTEAFF.

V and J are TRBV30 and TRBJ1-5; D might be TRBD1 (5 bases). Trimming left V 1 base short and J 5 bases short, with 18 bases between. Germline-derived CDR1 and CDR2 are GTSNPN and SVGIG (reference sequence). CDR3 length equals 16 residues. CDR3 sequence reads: CAWSAAGTPFYQPQHF. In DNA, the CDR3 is TGTGCCTGGAGTGCCGCCGGGACCCCGTTTTATCAGCCCCAGCATTTT.

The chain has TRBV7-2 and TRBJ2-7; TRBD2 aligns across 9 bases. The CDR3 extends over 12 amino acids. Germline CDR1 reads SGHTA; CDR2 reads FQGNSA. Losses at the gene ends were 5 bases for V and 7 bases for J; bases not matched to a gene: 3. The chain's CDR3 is CASSILAGEQYF. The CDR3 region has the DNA TGTGCCAGCAGCATCCTAGCGGGAGAGCAGTACTTC.

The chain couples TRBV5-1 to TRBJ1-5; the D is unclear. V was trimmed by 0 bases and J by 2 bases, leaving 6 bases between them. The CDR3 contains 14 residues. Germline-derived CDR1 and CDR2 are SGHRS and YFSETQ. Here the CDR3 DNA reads TGCGCCAGCAGCTTGGACACAGGCAATCAGCCCCAGCATTTT. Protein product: CASSLDTGNQPQHF.